This record looks at one TCR beta chain sequence and its context. The target of this receptor is not known. One base away there is no much larger clone; base qualities are not given. Ophthalmopathy patients had moderately to severely active disease, with a Clinical Activity Score of 3 or more, a NOSPECS grade of 4 or more, and a disease duration of less than 3 months. Any patient with an uncontrolled infection, another autoimmune disease, pregnancy or lactation was excluded. Diagnoses were based on clinical symptoms, serum thyroxine and TRAb, thyroid ultrasound and orbital computed tomography. PBMCs were separated from under 12 ml of fresh peripheral blood using Ficoll-Paque density gradient centrifugation. Total RNA was extracted using Trizol reagent, and RNA quality was assessed on an Agilent 2100 Bioanalyzer. V gives up 2 bases and J gives up 6 bases, and the segment between their germline ends measures 9 bases. According to the germline V gene (reference sequence), CDR1 reads DFQATT and CDR2 reads SNEGSKA. The CDR3 numbers 12 residues from cysteine through phenylalanine. Solely the CDR3 DNA is kept, with 36 bases framed from the first base.

TCR beta CDR3 regions were amplified from RNA transcripts. The first round of RT-PCR for the TCR CDR3 was performed with the HTBI primer set and the Qiagen OneStep RT-PCR kit. A second multiplex PCR round built the libraries, followed by size selection and purification. Libraries were sequenced paired-end with 100 bp reads on an Illumina HiSeq2000. The authors' analysis ran thus. SOAPnuke was used to process the raw data, removing reads that contained adapters or uncalled bases, had a mean Phred below 15, or lacked an exact match to the constant primer or identifier. COPE v1.2.5 was used to merge high-quality paired reads, and clonotypes were defined as unique nucleotide sequences. MiTCR v1.1 was used to align the clonotypes against IMGT TRBV, TRBD and TRBJ reference segments. Only V-J combinations with frequency above 0.0001, covering about 99% of repertoires, were analysed. The TCS score was defined as the ratio of F50 (clonal expansion) to E x V (chaos), calculated using BLOSUM62-based TCRdist between CDR3 peptides within each V-J. Welch's t-statistics and random forest reduced just over 500 V-J features to roughly 13, which were used in a naive Bayes classifier (R e1071). Through fastp at Q25 and MiXCR, TCRdb rebuilt clones from the public reads, retaining in-frame beta chains. One record per CDR3 amino acid sequence lists the most common genes and DNA. The V and J calls were not made by the authors but by TCRdb's processing. The sample includes roughly 500,000 distinct CDR3 sequences, with about 20% observed a single time. The leading ten clones occupy less than 65% of the sample.

The data are from a study of T cells in Graves' hyperthyroidism and ophthalmopathy (dated by TCRdb to between 2017 and 2020). Regarding the complete study: Peripheral blood samples were taken at initial diagnosis, before any treatment was given. The paper reports TCR Vbeta CDR3 sequencing of approximately 140 peripheral blood samples: around 41 ophthalmopathy, fewer than 80 hyperthyroidism and approximately 17 progressor patients. For training and testing, the roughly 97 patients in the discovery cohort were randomly divided in a 7:3 ratio. Prospective prediction of ophthalmopathy was tested in an independent validation cohort of some 19 hyperthyroidism patients and roughly 16 patients who later progressed to ophthalmopathy. In several Graves' hyperthyroidism patients, the study also compared T-cell repertoires from thyroid tissue with T-cell repertoires from blood. TCR V-J signatures able to tell the groups apart were searched for in a discovery cohort of more than 90 patients, of whom roughly 42 had Graves' ophthalmopathy and around 56 had stable Graves' hyperthyroidism. After sampling, hyperthyroidism patients received methimazole starting at 30 mg daily, and ophthalmopathy patients received high-dose intravenous methylprednisolone. General findings and caveats noted by the study authors: Most expanded thyroid clonotypes (frequency above 0.001) were also detected in blood, a finding suggesting that blood repertoires may reflect thyroid immune responses. In validation, the model predicted progression to ophthalmopathy with 55% to 71% sensitivity and 72% to 85% specificity, a median of about six months before onset. A model built on a 13 V-J signature distinguished ophthalmopathy from stable hyperthyroidism, reaching about 89% sensitivity and under 84% specificity in cross-validation and 80%/75% in testing. No statistical method was used to set the sample size in advance, and investigators knew the group allocation.

The sequence joins TRBV20-1 to TRBJ2-3; the D segment could be TRBD2, given 5 matching bases. This clonotype originated in a woman in her 70s with Graves' ophthalmopathy. The sequencing sample was made of blood. This receptor carries the CDR3 CSARFSADTQYF. The sequenced DNA: TGCAGTGCTAGATTTAGCGCCGATACGCAGTATTTT.